This TCR beta chain is from a study of blood T cell repertoires in COVID-19. Study overall: Italy, Spain and the United States were the sources of the convalescent and acute COVID-19 samples. T cells, B-cell-depleted T cells, or PBMCs provided the cDNA or gDNA that served as material.

Looked up from germline, CDR1 is MNHEY and CDR2 is SMNVEV (reference sequence). The germline V and J ends were trimmed by 8 bases and 2 bases, with 7 bases remaining between them. The CDR3 loop spans 12 amino acids. TCRdb's table, derived via immunoSEQ multiplex PCR, lists solely in-frame clones and lacks some. Among 45,000 to 65,000 clones listed, approximately 86% were seen once. The rearrangement joins TRBV27 to TRBJ2-1, with D unresolved. The receptor was derived from a man at least 80 years old with active COVID-19. Sequenced input: peripheral blood. CDR3 sequence: CASASPYNEQFF. CDR3 sequence (DNA): TGTGCCAGCGCGAGTCCCTACAATGAGCAGTTCTTC.